These T cell receptor beta chains were read from a single sample in a study of esophageal squamous cell carcinoma under preoperative chemotherapy. TCRdb ran MiXCR on the PCR reads and lists one entry per CDR3 protein. The top ten clones hold 25% to 30% of a sample with roughly 10,000 distinct CDR3 sequences, 63% of them seen once. The sample was collected from a patient given preoperative chemotherapy. All receptors come from a human donor with esophageal squamous cell carcinoma. The donor label of this sample is uncertain. CDR3s leave out the opening cysteine and the closing phenylalanine or tryptophan. The order of the fields is V gene, CDR3 protein.

>TRBV6-2/TRBV6-3
ASGVGGGIRRGQY
>TRBV6-1
ASSREGVGETQY
>TRBV27
ASSLDRGARQVQF
>TRBV6-1
ASSWGRLAATDTQY
>TRBV6-5
ASSSPGLAGTYEQY
>TRBV7-6
ASSLFESGGAGETQY
>TRBV6-1
ASAGFGGSDTETQY
>TRBV6-1
ACSELGGSYKNTQY
>TRBV6-1
ASSEDPLVAYNEQF
>TRBV6-1
ASSDKYRGKYEQF
>TRBV5-1
ASSRALRQGSYEQF
>TRBV27
ASSSHGRIEAF
>TRBV6-1
ASSESGGRYKNTQY
>TRBV6-4
ASSDQGTYGYT
>TRBV7-2
ASSKDSSYNEQF
>TRBV19
ASSSYGSGGQETQY
>TRBV12-3/TRBV12-4
ASRENTKETQY
>TRBV27
ASSFLGVGANVLT
>TRBV6-1
ASSPGVAGYNEQF
>TRBV6-1
ASSEATGADTQY
>TRBV25-1
ASRAQGLNTEAF
>TRBV6-5
ASSPIANTGELF
>TRBV6-1
ASGEFGGRDKDTQY
>TRBV6-4
ASSSGRWDTQETQY
>TRBV6-1
ASTKDRRVETQY
>TRBV27
ASSVRGKEYEQY
>TRBV10-2
ASSERDSRVFDTDTQY
>TRBV7-2
ASSAQDLGGTEAF
>TRBV6-1
ASSVLGGCAKDTQY
>TRBV7-6
ASSNPVSGRETYEQY
>TRBV6-2/TRBV6-3
ASSYSVIAGGREQY
>TRBV6-1
ASSAVRHTETQF